The 10 T cell receptor beta chains below all came from one sample that was sequenced in a study of shared clonotypes between healthy human individuals. Only in-frame clones appear in the TCRdb table, and some are missing; sequencing was by immunoSEQ multiplex PCR. The sample contains approximately 2,300,000 clones, around 90% of which appear only once. Source material: naive CD4+ T cells from PBMCs. Subset reported: CD45RA+ positively selected. These receptor sequences come from a man between 18 and 35 years old in good health. Some clones in this sample may be carry-over from other donors' samples.

This chain links TRBV4-3 with TRBJ2-3; D unresolved. The CDR3 consists of 17 residues. Germline V gene data show CDR1 as LGHNA and CDR2 as YSLEER. Trimming removed 0 bases at V and 0 bases at J, with 13 bases between. The CDR3 sequence is CASSQDLRQHSTDTQYF. The CDR3 nucleotides read TGCGCCAGCAGCCAAGACTTAAGGCAGCATAGCACAGATACGCAGTATTTT.

The J gene is TRBJ2-7, the V gene TRBV27, with D hard to call. The V gene's germline CDR1 is MNHEY and CDR2 SMNVEV (reference sequence). The CDR3 is 13 amino acids. The ends were cut back, 6 bases at V and 3 bases at J, with 12 bases in the middle. CDR3 nucleotide sequence: TGTGCCAGCAGCCCGACTCCCGTCTACGAGCAGTACTTC. Translating gives CASSPTPVYEQYF.

Here the CDR3 reads CASSLASGVSTQYF. The CDR3 coding sequence is TGTGCCAGCAGCTTGGCTAGCGGCGTGTCGACCCAGTACTTC. The chain combines TRBV5-5 with TRBJ2-5; 7 bases map to TRBD2. Trimming at V came to 0 bases and at J to 7 bases, leaving 6 bases not matched to a gene. Per the germline V gene, CDR1 is SGHKS and CDR2 is YYEKEE (reference sequence). The CDR3 runs to 14 residues.

This sequence joins TRBV18 and TRBJ2-4; TRBD1 matches 9 bases. The CDR3 spans 14 residues. V shed 1 base and J 7 bases; nucleotides not matched to a gene: 2. From germline, CDR1 is KGHSH and CDR2 LQKENI. The CDR3 loop is CASSPRDRENIQYF. The CDR3 bases are TGTGCCAGCTCACCACGGGACAGGGAGAACATTCAGTACTTC. Full variable domain (missing parts from reference TRBV18 and TRBJ2-4): NAGVMQNPRHLVRRRGQEARLRCSPMKGHSHVYWYRQLPEEGLKFMVYLQKENIIDESGMPKERFSAEFPKEGPSILRIQQVVRGDSAAYFCASSPRDRENIQYFGAGTRLSVL.

This sequence joins TRBV7-6 and TRBJ2-1; 9 nucleotides agree with TRBD2. Losses at the gene ends were 5 bases for V and 2 bases for J; bases not matched to a gene: 16. Germline assignment: CDR1 SGHVS and CDR2 FNYEAQ. The CDR3 is made up of 19 amino acids. DNA of the CDR3: TGTGCCAGCAGCCAGCCGGAGGCGGGAGGGCCGGGGGCCTACAATGAGCAGTTCTTC. It codes for CASSQPEAGGPGAYNEQFF.

The chain is built from TRBV5-1 and TRBJ1-3; D unresolved. V shed 2 bases and J shed 2 bases, with 8 bases lying between them. The germline V gene encodes CDR1 SGHRS and CDR2 YFSETQ. The CDR3 consists of 14 residues. The CDR3 sequence is CASSFGQTGNTIYF. The CDR3 region has the DNA TGCGCCAGCAGCTTTGGTCAAACTGGAAACACCATATATTTT.

The chain carries TRBV27 and TRBJ2-3; D possibly matches TRBD1 or TRBD2 (6 bases each). Between the trimmed V and J ends, which lost 7 bases and 1 base, there was a span of 15 bases. Germline CDR1 MNHEY, CDR2 SMNVEV (reference sequence). The CDR3 spans 15 residues. The CDR3 loop is CASTAPGAGTDTQYF. CDR3 in DNA: TGTGCCAGCACCGCACCGGGGGCAGGCACAGATACGCAGTATTTT.

This clone was seen once. Germline and junction disagree at one end, which may indicate a read error. V and J are TRBV2 and TRBJ1-1; 7 nucleotides line up with TRBD1. The CDR3 is made up of 14 amino acids. The V gene's germline CDR1 is SNHLY and CDR2 FYNNEI. The DNA of the CDR3 is TGTGCCAGCAGAGAAATACAGGGGAGAACTGAAACTTTCTTT. Translating it yields CASREIQGRTETFF.

The chain combines TRBV28 with TRBJ2-5; TRBD2 aligns across 9 bases. In germline, CDR1 is MDHEN, CDR2 SYDVKM. The junction had 7 bases not matched to a gene; V was cut back by 4 bases and J by 4 bases. The CDR3 has 15 residues. For the CDR3, the DNA is TGTGCCAGCAGTTCCCCCCGGACTAGCGTAGAGACCCAGTACTTC. As protein: CASSSPRTSVETQYF.

In regard to this clone: The same CDR3 also results from other DNA sequences found in this sample. The chain links TRBV25-1 to TRBJ2-7; 8 nucleotides line up with TRBD1. Germline V CDR1 and CDR2: MGHDK, SYGVNS. This CDR3 has 15 amino acids. Trimming took 3 bases from V and 2 from J; bases not matched to a gene: 6. Here the CDR3 reads CASSESGTGTYEQYF. DNA of the CDR3: TGTGCCAGCAGTGAGTCCGGGACAGGCACCTACGAGCAGTACTTC.